The rows below give T cell receptor beta chains drawn from one sample of a study of T cell responses to AZD1222 COVID-19 vaccine. Using immunoSEQ multiplex PCR, the repertoire was profiled, and TCRdb retains in-frame clones only, with some absent. The data contain some 120,000 clones, roughly 89% of them singletons. This material consisted of peripheral blood, taken on day 0 of AZD1222 vaccination. These receptors were collected from an adult in good health. Both conserved end residues are part of each CDR3. D genes are given only for firm matches. Clone size is given for some rows only: seen once, a few or many times, or a class if the clone is expanded.

J: TRBJ1-3; V: TRBV7-8; D: -; size: -; CDR3: CAAGSGNTIYF; DNA: TGTGCCGCAGGCTCTGGAAACACCATATATTTT
J: TRBJ1-6; V: TRBV15; D: -; size: -; CDR3: CATRPDPNSPLHF; DNA: TGTGCCACCCGTCCGGACCCGAATTCACCCCTCCACTTT
J: TRBJ2-1; V: TRBV19; D: -; size: -; CDR3: CASSWAYNEQFF; DNA: TGTGCCAGTAGTTGGGCTTACAATGAGCAGTTCTTC
J: TRBJ1-4; V: TRBV2; D: TRBD1; size: -; CDR3: CASLPGGTNEKLFF; DNA: TGTGCCAGCCTCCCAGGGGGAACTAATGAAAAACTGTTTTTT
J: TRBJ2-7; V: TRBV11-2; D: -; size: -; CDR3: CASSLAGVTYEQYF; DNA: TGTGCCAGCAGCTTAGCAGGTGTCACCTACGAGCAGTACTTC
J: TRBJ2-2; V: TRBV10-3; D: -; size: -; CDR3: CAISEGQGNGELFF; DNA: TGTGCCATCAGTGAAGGGCAGGGTAACGGGGAGCTGTTTTTT
J: TRBJ2-3; V: TRBV18; D: TRBD1; size: -; CDR3: CASSPWTGGEDTQYF; DNA: TGTGCCAGCTCACCTTGGACAGGGGGGGAAGATACGCAGTATTTT
J: TRBJ1-2; V: TRBV6-4; D: TRBD1; size: once; CDR3: CASSDSNVGTGRYGYTF; DNA: TGTGCCAGCAGTGACTCGAATGTAGGGACAGGGCGGTATGGCTACACCTTC
J: TRBJ1-2; V: TRBV19; D: -; size: -; CDR3: CASSIGPGYNYGYTF; DNA: TGTGCCAGTAGTATAGGCCCGGGGTATAACTATGGCTACACCTTC
J: TRBJ1-1; V: TRBV19; D: TRBD1; size: -; CDR3: CASSGQGASAEAFF; DNA: TGTGCCAGTAGCGGACAGGGGGCGTCCGCCGAAGCTTTCTTT
J: TRBJ1-3; V: TRBV29-1; D: TRBD1; size: once; CDR3: CSVDPDRVGNTIYF; DNA: TGCAGCGTTGACCCGGACAGGGTTGGAAACACCATATATTTT
J: TRBJ1-5; V: TRBV27; D: TRBD1; size: -; CDR3: CAIPWGQYSNQPQHF; DNA: TGTGCCATCCCCTGGGGACAGTATAGCAATCAGCCCCAGCATTTT
J: TRBJ1-5; V: TRBV4-1; D: -; size: -; CDR3: CASSMGPQANQPQHF; DNA: TGCGCCAGCAGCATGGGACCCCAAGCGAATCAGCCCCAGCATTTT
J: TRBJ1-5; V: TRBV12-3/TRBV12-4; D: -; size: -; CDR3: CASSQGNQPQHF; DNA: TGTGCCAGCAGCCAGGGAAATCAGCCCCAGCATTTT
J: TRBJ1-3; V: TRBV7-8; D: -; size: -; CDR3: CASSLGGDSGNTIYF; DNA: TGTGCCAGCAGCCTTGGAGGGGACTCTGGAAACACCATATATTTT
J: TRBJ1-1; V: TRBV18; D: -; size: -; CDR3: CASSYRDTINTEAFF; DNA: TGTGCCAGCTCGTACAGGGATACTATCAACACTGAAGCTTTCTTT
J: TRBJ2-5; V: TRBV7-3; D: -; size: -; CDR3: CASSPTGSGETQYF; DNA: TGTGCCAGCAGCCCCACAGGGAGCGGAGAGACCCAGTACTTC
J: TRBJ2-1; V: TRBV6-2/TRBV6-3; D: TRBD2; size: -; CDR3: CASSYFSGSTYNEQFF; DNA: TGTGCCAGCAGTTACTTCAGCGGGAGCACCTACAATGAGCAGTTCTTC
J: TRBJ1-4; V: TRBV7-8; D: TRBD1; size: -; CDR3: CASSIQGAANEKLFF; DNA: TGTGCCAGCAGCATCCAGGGGGCAGCTAATGAAAAACTGTTTTTT
J: TRBJ2-1; V: TRBV2; D: -; size: -; CDR3: CASSEEGQGYNEQFF; DNA: TGTGCCAGCAGTGAAGAGGGTCAGGGGTACAATGAGCAGTTCTTC
J: TRBJ2-3; V: TRBV11-2; D: -; size: -; CDR3: CASSVLRWSARPGDTQYF; DNA: TGTGCCAGCAGCGTACTGCGGTGGAGCGCCCGCCCGGGAGATACGCAGTATTTT
J: TRBJ1-1; V: TRBV5-1; D: -; size: -; CDR3: CASSLEAGNTEAFF; DNA: TGCGCCAGCAGCTTGGAGGCAGGGAACACTGAAGCTTTCTTT
J: TRBJ2-5; V: TRBV6-5; D: TRBD2; size: once; CDR3: CASSISGGGRETQYF; DNA: TGTGCCAGCAGTATCAGCGGGGGGGGTCGGGAGACCCAGTACTTC
J: TRBJ1-5; V: TRBV3-1/TRBV3-2; D: -; size: once; CDR3: CASSQALLGAQHF; DNA: TGTGCCAGCAGCCAGGCACTATTGGGGGCCCAGCATTTT
J: TRBJ2-7; V: TRBV7-9; D: -; size: -; CDR3: CASSSGLLEQYF; DNA: TGTGCCAGCAGCTCCGGCTTGTTGGAGCAGTACTTC
J: TRBJ1-5; V: TRBV19; D: -; size: -; CDR3: CANSPGADQPQHF; DNA: TGTGCCAATAGTCCCGGGGCGGACCAGCCCCAGCATTTT
J: TRBJ1-4; V: TRBV27; D: -; size: -; CDR3: CASSVGARLRLFF; DNA: TGTGCCAGCAGTGTAGGGGCCCGATTGAGACTGTTTTTT
J: TRBJ1-3; V: TRBV9; D: TRBD1; size: -; CDR3: CASSGLTGAGNTIYF; DNA: TGTGCCAGCAGCGGATTGACAGGGGCTGGAAACACCATATATTTT
J: TRBJ1-5; V: TRBV2; D: -; size: -; CDR3: CASGGNRVQPQHF; DNA: TGTGCCAGCGGGGGGAACAGGGTTCAGCCCCAGCATTTT
J: TRBJ2-1; V: TRBV30; D: TRBD2; size: once; CDR3: CAWSTGGLAGGRQFF; DNA: TGTGCCTGGAGCACCGGAGGACTAGCGGGGGGTAGGCAGTTCTTC
J: TRBJ1-2; V: TRBV7-9; D: -; size: -; CDR3: CASSLGPERYTF; DNA: TGTGCCAGCAGCTTAGGACCGGAACGCTACACCTTC
J: TRBJ1-5; V: TRBV29-1; D: -; size: -; CDR3: CSVRDNWNQPQHF; DNA: TGCAGCGTTCGGGACAATTGGAATCAGCCCCAGCATTTT
J: TRBJ2-7; V: TRBV6-2/TRBV6-3; D: -; size: medium-sized; CDR3: CASSYRTGSYEQYF; DNA: TGTGCCAGCAGTTACCGAACAGGGTCCTACGAGCAGTACTTC
J: TRBJ1-2; V: TRBV5-1; D: TRBD1; size: -; CDR3: CASSLAKGQGVYGYTF; DNA: TGCGCCAGCAGCTTGGCTAAGGGACAGGGTGTCTATGGCTACACCTTC